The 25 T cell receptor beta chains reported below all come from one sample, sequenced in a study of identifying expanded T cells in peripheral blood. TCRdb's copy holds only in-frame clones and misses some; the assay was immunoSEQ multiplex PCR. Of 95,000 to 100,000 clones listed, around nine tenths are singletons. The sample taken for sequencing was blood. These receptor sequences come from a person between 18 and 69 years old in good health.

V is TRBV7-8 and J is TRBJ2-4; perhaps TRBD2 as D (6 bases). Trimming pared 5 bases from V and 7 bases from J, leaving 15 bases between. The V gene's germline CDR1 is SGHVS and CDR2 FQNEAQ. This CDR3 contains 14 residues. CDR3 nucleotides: TGTGCCAGCAGCACTGGGGGGTTAGGGAACATTCAGTACTTC. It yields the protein CASSTGGLGNIQYF.

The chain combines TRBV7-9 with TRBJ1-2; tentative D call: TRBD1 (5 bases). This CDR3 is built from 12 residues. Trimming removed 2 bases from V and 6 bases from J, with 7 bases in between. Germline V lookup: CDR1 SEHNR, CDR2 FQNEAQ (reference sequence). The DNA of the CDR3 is TGTGCCAGCAGCTTACAGGGAAATGGCTACACCTTC. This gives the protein CASSLQGNGYTF. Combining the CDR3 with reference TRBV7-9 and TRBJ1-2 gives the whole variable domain DTGVSQNPRHKITKRGQNVTFRCDPISEHNRLYWYRQTLGQGPEFLTYFQNEAQLEKSRLLSDRFSAERPKGSFSTLEIQRTEQGDSAMYLCASSLQGNGYTFGSGTRLTVV.

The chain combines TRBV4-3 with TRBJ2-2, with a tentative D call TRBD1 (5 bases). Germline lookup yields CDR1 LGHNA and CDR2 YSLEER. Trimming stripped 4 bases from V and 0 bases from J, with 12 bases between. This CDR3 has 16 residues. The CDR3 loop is CASSPDSPSNTGELFF. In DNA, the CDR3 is TGCGCCAGCAGCCCTGACAGTCCCTCGAACACCGGGGAGCTGTTTTTT.

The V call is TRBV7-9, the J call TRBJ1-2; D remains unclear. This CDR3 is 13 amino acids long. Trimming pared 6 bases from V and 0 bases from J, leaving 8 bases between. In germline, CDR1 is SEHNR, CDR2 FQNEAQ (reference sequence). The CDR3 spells CASSSRPNYGYTF. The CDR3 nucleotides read TGTGCCAGCAGTTCCAGACCTAACTATGGCTACACCTTC. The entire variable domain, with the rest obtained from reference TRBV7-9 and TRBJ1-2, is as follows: DTGVSQNPRHKITKRGQNVTFRCDPISEHNRLYWYRQTLGQGPEFLTYFQNEAQLEKSRLLSDRFSAERPKGSFSTLEIQRTEQGDSAMYLCASSSRPNYGYTFGSGTRLTVV.

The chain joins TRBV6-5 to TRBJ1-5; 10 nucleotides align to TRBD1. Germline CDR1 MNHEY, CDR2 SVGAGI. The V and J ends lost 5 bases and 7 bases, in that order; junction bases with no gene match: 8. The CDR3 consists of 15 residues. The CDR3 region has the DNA TGTGCCAGCAGTCCCGGGACAGGGGCTCGGCAGCCCCAGCATTTT. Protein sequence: CASSPGTGARQPQHF.

This CDR3 is CASRRENQPQHF. The CDR3 DNA reads as TGTGCCAGCAGGAGGGAAAATCAGCCCCAGCATTTT. The V gene is TRBV6-6, the J gene TRBJ1-5, with D hard to call. The CDR3 length is 12 residues. V was clipped by 6 bases and J by 4 bases, with 7 bases between them. Germline assignment: CDR1 MNHNY and CDR2 SVGAGI (reference sequence).

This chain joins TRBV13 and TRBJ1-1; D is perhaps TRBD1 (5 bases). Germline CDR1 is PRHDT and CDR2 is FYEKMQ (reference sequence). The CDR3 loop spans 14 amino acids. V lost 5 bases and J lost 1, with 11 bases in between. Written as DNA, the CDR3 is TGTGCCAGCAGCCCCCGGGACCGGAACACTGAAGCTTTCTTT. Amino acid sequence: CASSPRDRNTEAFF.

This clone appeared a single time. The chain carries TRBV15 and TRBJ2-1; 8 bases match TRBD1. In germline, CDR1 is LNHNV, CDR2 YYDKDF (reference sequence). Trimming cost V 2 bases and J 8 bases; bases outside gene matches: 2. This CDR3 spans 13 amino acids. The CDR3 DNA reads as TGTGCCACCAGCAGACAACAGGGGGATGAGCAGTTCTTC. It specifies CATSRQQGDEQFF.

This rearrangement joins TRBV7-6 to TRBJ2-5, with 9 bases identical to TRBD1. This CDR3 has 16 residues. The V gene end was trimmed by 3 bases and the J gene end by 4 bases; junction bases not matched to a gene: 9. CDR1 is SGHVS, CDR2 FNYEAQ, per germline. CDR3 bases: TGTGCCAGCAGCTTGTCACCACAGGGGGCTGGAGAGACCCAGTACTTC. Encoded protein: CASSLSPQGAGETQYF.

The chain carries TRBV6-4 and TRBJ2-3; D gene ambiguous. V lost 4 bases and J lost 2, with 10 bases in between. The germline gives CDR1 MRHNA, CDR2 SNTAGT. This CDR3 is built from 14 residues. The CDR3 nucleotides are TGTGCCAGCAGTGCAGAGGCAGTCACAGATACGCAGTATTTT. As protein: CASSAEAVTDTQYF.

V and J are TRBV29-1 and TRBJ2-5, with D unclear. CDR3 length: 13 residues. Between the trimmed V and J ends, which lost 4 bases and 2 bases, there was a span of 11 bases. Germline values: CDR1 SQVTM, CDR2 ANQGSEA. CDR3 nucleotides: TGCAGCGTTGGAACCATCCTACAAGAGACCCAGTACTTC. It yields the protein CSVGTILQETQYF. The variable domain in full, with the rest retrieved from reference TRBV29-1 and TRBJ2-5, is SAVISQKPSRDICQRGTSLTIQCQVDSQVTMMFWYRQQPGQSLTLIATANQGSEATYESGFVIDKFPISRPNLTFSTLTVSNMSPEDSSIYLCSVGTILQETQYFGPGTRLLVL.

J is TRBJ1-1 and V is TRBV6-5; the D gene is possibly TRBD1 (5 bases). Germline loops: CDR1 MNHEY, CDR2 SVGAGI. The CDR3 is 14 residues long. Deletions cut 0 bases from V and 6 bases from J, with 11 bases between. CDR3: CASSYSSGQAEAFF. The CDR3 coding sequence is TGTGCCAGCAGTTACTCGTCGGGGCAAGCTGAAGCTTTCTTT.

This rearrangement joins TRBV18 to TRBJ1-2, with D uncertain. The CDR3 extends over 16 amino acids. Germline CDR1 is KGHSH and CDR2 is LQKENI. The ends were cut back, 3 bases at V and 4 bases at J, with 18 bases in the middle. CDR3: CASSPNRVLASYGYTF. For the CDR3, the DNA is TGTGCCAGCTCACCCAACCGGGTCTTGGCGAGCTATGGCTACACCTTC. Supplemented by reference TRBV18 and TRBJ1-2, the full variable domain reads NAGVMQNPRHLVRRRGQEARLRCSPMKGHSHVYWYRQLPEEGLKFMVYLQKENIIDESGMPKERFSAEFPKEGPSILRIQQVVRGDSAAYFCASSPNRVLASYGYTFGSGTRLTVV.

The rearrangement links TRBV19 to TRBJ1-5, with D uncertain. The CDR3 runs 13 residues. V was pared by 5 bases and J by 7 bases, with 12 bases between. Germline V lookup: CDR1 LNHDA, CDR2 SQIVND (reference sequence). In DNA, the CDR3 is TGTGCCAGTAGTCCTATTCTAGGGCAGCCCCAGCATTTT. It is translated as CASSPILGQPQHF.

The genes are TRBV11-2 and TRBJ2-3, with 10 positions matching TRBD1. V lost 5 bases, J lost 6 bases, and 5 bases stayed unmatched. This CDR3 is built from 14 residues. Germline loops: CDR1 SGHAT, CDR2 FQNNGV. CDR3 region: CASSIGQGGDTQYF. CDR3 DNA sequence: TGTGCCAGCAGCATCGGACAGGGGGGCGATACGCAGTATTTT.

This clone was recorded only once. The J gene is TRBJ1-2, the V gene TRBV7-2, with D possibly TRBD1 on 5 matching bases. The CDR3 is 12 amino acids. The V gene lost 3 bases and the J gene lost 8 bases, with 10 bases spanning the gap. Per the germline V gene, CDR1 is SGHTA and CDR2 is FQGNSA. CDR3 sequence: CASSFQGWGYTF. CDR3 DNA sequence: TGTGCCAGCAGCTTCCAGGGTTGGGGCTACACCTTC.

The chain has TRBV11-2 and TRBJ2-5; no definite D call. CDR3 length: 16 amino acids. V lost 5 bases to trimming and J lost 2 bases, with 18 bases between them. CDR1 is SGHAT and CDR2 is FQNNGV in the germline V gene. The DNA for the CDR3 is TGTGCCAGCAGCGAATCTCCTGTGGGATTACAAGAGACCCAGTACTTC. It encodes CASSESPVGLQETQYF. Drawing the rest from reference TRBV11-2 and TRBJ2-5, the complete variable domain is EAGVAQSPRYKIIEKRQSVAFWCNPISGHATLYWYQQILGQGPKLLIQFQNNGVVDDSQLPKDRFSAERLKGVDSTLKIQPAKLEDSAVYLCASSESPVGLQETQYFGPGTRLLVL.

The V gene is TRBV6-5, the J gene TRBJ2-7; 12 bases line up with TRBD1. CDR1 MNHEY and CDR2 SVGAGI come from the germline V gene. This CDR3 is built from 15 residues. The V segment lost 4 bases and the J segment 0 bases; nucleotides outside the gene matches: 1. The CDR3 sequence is CASSSGQGASYEQYF. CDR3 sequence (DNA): TGTGCCAGCAGTTCGGGACAGGGGGCCTCCTACGAGCAGTACTTC.

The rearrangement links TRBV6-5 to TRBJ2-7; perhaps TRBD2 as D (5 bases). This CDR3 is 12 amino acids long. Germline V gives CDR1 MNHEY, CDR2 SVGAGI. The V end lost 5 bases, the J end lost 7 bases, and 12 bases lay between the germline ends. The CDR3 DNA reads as TGTGCCAGCAGTCTTAACGGCGGGGAGCAGTACTTC. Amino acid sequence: CASSLNGGEQYF.

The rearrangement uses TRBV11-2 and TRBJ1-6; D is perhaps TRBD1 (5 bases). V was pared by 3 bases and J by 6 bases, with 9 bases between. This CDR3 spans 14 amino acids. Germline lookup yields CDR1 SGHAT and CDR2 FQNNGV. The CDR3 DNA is TGTGCCAGCAGCTTGTGGGGGGGTAATTCACCCCTCCACTTT. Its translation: CASSLWGGNSPLHF.

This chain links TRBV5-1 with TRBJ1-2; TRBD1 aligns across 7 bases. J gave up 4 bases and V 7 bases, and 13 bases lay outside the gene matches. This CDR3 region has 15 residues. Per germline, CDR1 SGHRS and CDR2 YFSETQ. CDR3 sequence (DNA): TGCGCCAGCTCGCAAAGGACAGGAATCGGCTATGGCTACACCTTC. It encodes CASSQRTGIGYGYTF.

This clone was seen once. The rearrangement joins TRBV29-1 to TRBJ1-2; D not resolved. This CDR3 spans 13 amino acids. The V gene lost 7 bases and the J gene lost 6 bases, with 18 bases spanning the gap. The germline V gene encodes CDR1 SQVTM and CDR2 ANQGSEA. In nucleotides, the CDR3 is TGCAGCGCCGGTGGCATAGGGCCCAATGGCTACACCTTC. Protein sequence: CSAGGIGPNGYTF.

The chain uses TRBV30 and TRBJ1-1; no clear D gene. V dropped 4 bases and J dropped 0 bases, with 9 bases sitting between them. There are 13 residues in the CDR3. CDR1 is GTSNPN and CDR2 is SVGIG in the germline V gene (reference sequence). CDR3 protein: CAWTRYVNTEAFF. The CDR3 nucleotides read TGTGCCTGGACCCGCTATGTGAACACTGAAGCTTTCTTT.

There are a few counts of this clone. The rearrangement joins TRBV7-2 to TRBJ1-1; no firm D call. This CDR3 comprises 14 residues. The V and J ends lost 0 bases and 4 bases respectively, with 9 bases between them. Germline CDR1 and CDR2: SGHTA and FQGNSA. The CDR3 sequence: CASSLAGSRTEAFF. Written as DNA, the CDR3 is TGTGCCAGCAGCTTAGCAGGGTCGCGCACTGAAGCTTTCTTT.

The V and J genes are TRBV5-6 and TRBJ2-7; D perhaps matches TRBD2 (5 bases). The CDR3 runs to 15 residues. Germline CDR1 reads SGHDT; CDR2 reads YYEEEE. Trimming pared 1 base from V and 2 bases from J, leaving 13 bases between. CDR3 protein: CASSLRRRQTYEQYF. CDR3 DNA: TGTGCCAGCAGCTTGCGGCGGAGGCAGACCTACGAGCAGTACTTC.